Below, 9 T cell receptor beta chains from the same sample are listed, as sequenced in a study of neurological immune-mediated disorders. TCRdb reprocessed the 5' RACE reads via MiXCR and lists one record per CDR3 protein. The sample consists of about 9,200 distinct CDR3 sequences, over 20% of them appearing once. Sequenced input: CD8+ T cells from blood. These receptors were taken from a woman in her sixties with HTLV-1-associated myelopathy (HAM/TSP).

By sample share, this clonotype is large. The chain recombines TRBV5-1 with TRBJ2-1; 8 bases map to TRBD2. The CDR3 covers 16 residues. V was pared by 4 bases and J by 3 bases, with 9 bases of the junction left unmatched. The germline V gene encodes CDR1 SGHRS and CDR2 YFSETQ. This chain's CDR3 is CASSPGGVYLYNEQFF. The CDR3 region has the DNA TGCGCCAGCAGCCCGGGGGGGGTGTACCTCTACAATGAGCAGTTCTTC.

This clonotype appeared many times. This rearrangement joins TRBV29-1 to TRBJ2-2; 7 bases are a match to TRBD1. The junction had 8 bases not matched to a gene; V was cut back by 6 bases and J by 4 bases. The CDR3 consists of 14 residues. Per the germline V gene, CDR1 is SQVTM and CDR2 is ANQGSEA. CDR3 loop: CSVDPTGSTGELFF. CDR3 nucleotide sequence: TGCAGCGTGGACCCGACAGGGTCCACCGGGGAGCTGTTTTTT.

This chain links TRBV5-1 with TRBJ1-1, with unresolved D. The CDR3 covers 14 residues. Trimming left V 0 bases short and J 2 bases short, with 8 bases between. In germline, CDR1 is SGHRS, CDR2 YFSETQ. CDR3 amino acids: CASSLGHPNTEAFF. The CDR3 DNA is TGCGCCAGCAGCTTGGGCCACCCAAACACTGAAGCTTTCTTT.

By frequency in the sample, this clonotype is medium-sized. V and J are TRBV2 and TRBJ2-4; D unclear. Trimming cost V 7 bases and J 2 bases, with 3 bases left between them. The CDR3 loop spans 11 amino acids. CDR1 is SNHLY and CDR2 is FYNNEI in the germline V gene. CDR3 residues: CASISKNIQYF. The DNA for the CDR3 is TGTGCCAGCATCTCCAAAAACATTCAGTACTTC.

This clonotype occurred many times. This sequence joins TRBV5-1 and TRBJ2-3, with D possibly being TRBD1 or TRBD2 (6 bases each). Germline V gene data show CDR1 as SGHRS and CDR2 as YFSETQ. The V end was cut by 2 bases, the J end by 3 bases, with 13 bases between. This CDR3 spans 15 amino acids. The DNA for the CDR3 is TGCGCCAGCAGCTTCCCGGGGGCTTTAACAGATACGCAGTATTTT. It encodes CASSFPGALTDTQYF.

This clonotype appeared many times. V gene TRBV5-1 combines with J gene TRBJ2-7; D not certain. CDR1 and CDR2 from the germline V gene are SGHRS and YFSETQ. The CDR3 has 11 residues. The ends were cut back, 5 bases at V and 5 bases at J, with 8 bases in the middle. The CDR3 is CASRLLDEQYF. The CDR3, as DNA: TGCGCCAGCAGACTTCTCGACGAGCAGTACTTC.

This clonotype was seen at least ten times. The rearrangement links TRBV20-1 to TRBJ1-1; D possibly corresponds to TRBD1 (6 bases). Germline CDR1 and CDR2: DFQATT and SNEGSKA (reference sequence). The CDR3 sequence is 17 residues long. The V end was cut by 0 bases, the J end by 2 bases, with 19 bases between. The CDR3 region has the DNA TGCAGTGCTAGAGATGTTGCGGCCGGGACAATTAACACTGAAGCTTTCTTT. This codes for CSARDVAAGTINTEAFF.

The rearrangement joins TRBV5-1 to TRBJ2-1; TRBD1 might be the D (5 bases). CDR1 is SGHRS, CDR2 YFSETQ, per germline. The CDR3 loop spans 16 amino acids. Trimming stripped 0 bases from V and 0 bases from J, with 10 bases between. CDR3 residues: CASSLGGRGSYNEQFF. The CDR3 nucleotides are TGCGCCAGCAGCTTGGGAGGAAGGGGCTCCTACAATGAGCAGTTCTTC.

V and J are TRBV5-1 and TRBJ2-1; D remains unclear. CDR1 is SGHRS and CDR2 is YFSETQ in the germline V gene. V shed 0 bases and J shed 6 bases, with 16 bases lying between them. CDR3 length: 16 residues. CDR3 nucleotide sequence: TGCGCCAGCAGCTTGGGAGAGCCAATTTTGGGCAATGAGCAGTTCTTC. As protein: CASSLGEPILGNEQFF.